The 27 T cell receptor beta chains below come from one sample, sequenced in a study of T cell responses to AZD1222 COVID-19 vaccine. Sequencing used immunoSEQ multiplex PCR; TCRdb keeps in-frame clones, though not all of them. The profile shows about 59,000 clones, roughly 87% of them singletons. Specimen: peripheral blood, collected 28 days after the second AZD1222 dose. These receptor sequences come from an adult who received the AZD1222 COVID-19 vaccine.

This clone was seen only a few times. The genes are TRBV2 and TRBJ2-1, with D perhaps assigned TRBD1 or TRBD2 (5 bases each). The germline CDR1 and CDR2 sequences are SNHLY and FYNNEI. The CDR3 is made up of 13 amino acids. The V gene lost 8 bases and the J gene lost 9 bases, with 17 bases spanning the gap. In DNA form, the CDR3 reads TGTGCCAGCGGTGTCGGGGCGGAGAGTGAGCAGTTCTTC. Residues: CASGVGAESEQFF.

The chain combines TRBV19 with TRBJ1-1, with D perhaps TRBD1 (5 bases). Germline values: CDR1 LNHDA, CDR2 SQIVND (reference sequence). The CDR3 has 16 residues. V gave up 3 bases and J gave up 1 base, with 15 bases separating them. The CDR3 sequence is CASSIFQSGQNTEAFF. The DNA for the CDR3 is TGTGCCAGTAGTATTTTCCAGTCCGGACAGAACACTGAAGCTTTCTTT.

The rearrangement uses TRBV6-5 and TRBJ2-1; 15 bases agree with TRBD2. The length of the CDR3 is 15 residues. The V segment lost 4 bases and the J segment 10 bases; nucleotides outside the gene matches: 5. Germline values: CDR1 MNHEY, CDR2 SVGAGI. CDR3 in DNA: TGTGCCAGCAGTTTGGGACTAGCGGGGGGCGGGGAGCAGTTCTTC. Translation: CASSLGLAGGGEQFF.

The J gene is TRBJ1-2, the V gene TRBV7-3; 12 bases line up with TRBD1. The CDR3 runs 16 residues. Trimming took 6 bases from V and 6 from J; bases not matched to a gene: 11. The germline CDR1 and CDR2 sequences are SGHTA and FQGTGA. CDR3 coding DNA: TGTGCCAGCAGTGAGAACTCCGGGACAGGGGGCCATGGCTACACCTTC. Translation gives CASSENSGTGGHGYTF.

This chain connects TRBV19 to TRBJ1-5, with TRBD1 identical over 10 bases. Per the germline V gene, CDR1 is LNHDA and CDR2 is SQIVND (reference sequence). Trimming removed 5 bases from V and 5 bases from J; junction bases left unmatched: 3. The CDR3 loop spans 14 amino acids. The CDR3, as DNA: TGTGCCAGTAGTTCGGGACAGGGGTATCAGCCCCAGCATTTT. This codes for CASSSGQGYQPQHF. The whole variable domain, remainder taken from reference TRBV19 and TRBJ1-5, is DGGITQSPKYLFRKEGQNVTLSCEQNLNHDAMYWYRQDPGQGLRLIYYSQIVNDFQKGDIAEGYSVSREKKESFPLTVTSAQKNPTAFYLCASSSGQGYQPQHFGDGTRLSIL.

The CDR3 DNA reads as TGCGCCAGCAGCTTGGCCTTACTTGGGGGTTCCGTCAACACTGAAGCTTTCTTT. As protein: CASSLALLGGSVNTEAFF. The chain uses TRBV5-1 and TRBJ1-1; weak D call: TRBD1 (5 bases). CDR3 length: 18 amino acids. V was cut by 0 bases and J by 2 bases, with 20 bases left in between. Germline V gene lookup returns CDR1 SGHRS and CDR2 YFSETQ.

With regard to this clone: Relative to the germline gene, one junction end is altered; a read error may explain this. The J gene is TRBJ2-7, the V gene TRBV7-7, with 7 bases fitting TRBD1. Germline V lookup: CDR1 SSHAT, CDR2 FNYEAQ (reference sequence). CDR3 length equals 14 residues. The CDR3 region is CASSLGTASYEQYF. The CDR3 region has the DNA TGTGCTAGCAGCTTAGGGACAGCCTCCTACGAGCAGTACTTC. Full variable domain (missing parts from reference TRBV7-7 and TRBJ2-7): GAGVSQSPRYKVTKRGQDVTLRCDPISSHATLYWYQQALGQGPEFLTYFNYEAQPDKSGLPSDRFSAERPEGSISTLTIQRTEQRDSAMYRCASSLGTASYEQYFGPGTRLTVT.

The J gene is TRBJ2-1, the V gene TRBV4-1; D gene unclear. CDR1 is MGHRA, CDR2 YSYEKL, per germline. The CDR3 sequence is 14 residues long. Trimming took off 1 base at V and 4 bases at J, with 8 bases between the two ends. The CDR3 nucleotides read TGCGCCAGCAGCCAAGCCGGCAGATACAATGAGCAGTTCTTC. This translates into CASSQAGRYNEQFF.

The chain uses TRBV19 and TRBJ2-7; D is perhaps TRBD1 (5 bases). The germline V gene encodes CDR1 LNHDA and CDR2 SQIVND (reference sequence). This CDR3 has 13 amino acids. V was pared by 8 bases and J by 4 bases, with 15 bases between. The CDR3 DNA reads TGTGCCAGTGGCCGGACACTCAGTTACGAGCAGTACTTC. Protein: CASGRTLSYEQYF.

The chain uses TRBV30 and TRBJ1-2; D is undetermined. The CDR3 contains 11 residues. V was cut by 5 bases and J by 8 bases, with 12 bases left in between. Germline CDR1 reads GTSNPN; CDR2 reads SVGIG (reference sequence). For the CDR3, the DNA is TGTGCCTGGGGAAGGAGGGAAGGCTACACCTTC. Its translation: CAWGRREGYTF.

The genes are TRBV7-2 and TRBJ2-1; D remains unclear. The germline V and J ends were trimmed by 2 bases and 0 bases, with 8 bases remaining between them. The germline V gene has CDR1 SGHTA and CDR2 FQGNSA. The CDR3 consists of 15 residues. CDR3 sequence: CASSLYTYSYNEQFF. CDR3 DNA sequence: TGTGCCAGCAGCTTATACACCTACTCCTACAATGAGCAGTTCTTC.

This clone was counted a single time. This chain connects TRBV9 to TRBJ1-1, with 7 positions matching TRBD1. After removal of 4 bases from V and 4 bases from J, the junction contained 10 bases not matched to a gene. Germline CDR1 SGDLS, CDR2 YYNGEE. This CDR3 region has 15 residues. The CDR3 loop reads CASSLTGNRGTEAFF. In nucleotides, the CDR3 is TGTGCCAGCAGCCTTACCGGGAACAGGGGCACTGAAGCTTTCTTT.

The chain has TRBV11-3 and TRBJ2-2; unclear D gene. The V end lost 1 base, the J end lost 9 bases, and 9 bases lay between the germline ends. The CDR3 extends over 13 amino acids. From germline, CDR1 is SGHNT and CDR2 YENEEA. The CDR3 nucleotides read TGTGCCAGCAGCTTAGCGGCGGCGCGGGAGCTGTTTTTT. Translation gives CASSLAAARELFF.

Only one count was recorded for this clone. This chain links TRBV7-2 with TRBJ2-5, with 9 bases matching TRBD1. Germline loops: CDR1 SGHTA, CDR2 FQGNSA. The CDR3 runs to 14 residues. V lost 5 bases, J lost 5 bases, and 6 bases stayed unmatched. This CDR3 is CASSPGQGIETQYF. The CDR3 DNA reads TGTGCCAGCAGCCCGGGACAGGGTATCGAGACCCAGTACTTC.

The chain uses TRBV5-6 and TRBJ1-5; 7 nucleotides agree with TRBD1. The J segment lost 2 bases and the V segment lost 4 bases, leaving 3 bases of the junction unmatched. This CDR3 spans 14 amino acids. Per the germline V gene, CDR1 is SGHDT and CDR2 is YYEEEE. The chain's CDR3 is CASSATGGNQPQHF. The CDR3 DNA follows: TGTGCCAGCAGCGCCACAGGGGGCAATCAGCCCCAGCATTTT.

Here the CDR3 reads CASSETGSSTDTQYF. The CDR3 DNA reads TGCGCCAGCAGTGAGACAGGTTCCAGCACAGATACGCAGTATTTT. The rearrangement uses TRBV10-1 and TRBJ2-3; TRBD1 might be the D (5 bases). CDR3 size: 15 residues. Germline CDR1 is WNHNN and CDR2 is SYGVQD (reference sequence). The V gene lost 2 bases and the J gene lost 0 bases, with 9 bases spanning the gap.

This chain uses TRBV6-5 with TRBJ1-1, with D possibly being TRBD1 (5 bases). Germline values: CDR1 MNHEY, CDR2 SVGAGI. Trimming stripped 7 bases from V and 1 base from J, with 10 bases between. This CDR3 contains 13 residues. The DNA for the CDR3 is TGTGCCAGCAATCGAGGGGCGAACACTGAAGCTTTCTTT. This encodes CASNRGANTEAFF.

The J gene is TRBJ1-5, the V gene TRBV3-1 (or the pseudogene TRBV3-2); D call uncertain. The V end lost 3 bases, the J end lost 6 bases, and 9 bases lay between the germline ends. Per germline, CDR1 LGHDT and CDR2 YNNKEL (reference sequence). This CDR3 comprises 13 residues. The DNA of the CDR3 is TGTGCCAGCAGCCAGGGTACCCCTCAGCCCCAGCATTTT. This codes for CASSQGTPQPQHF.

CDR3 DNA: TGTGCCAGCAGGGGGGGGCTAGCGGGAAACTACGAGCAGTACTTC. It yields the protein CASRGGLAGNYEQYF. The V gene is TRBV2, the J gene TRBJ2-7; 9 bases align to TRBD2. CDR1 is SNHLY, CDR2 FYNNEI, per germline. J was trimmed by 3 bases and V by 6 bases; bases with no gene match: 9. CDR3 length: 15 amino acids.

The sample holds one count of this clone. This chain uses TRBV29-1 with TRBJ1-2; D is perhaps TRBD1 (5 bases). Between the trimmed V and J ends, which lost 7 bases and 2 bases, there was a span of 11 bases. Germline V lookup: CDR1 SQVTM, CDR2 ANQGSEA. CDR3 length: 12 amino acids. The CDR3 loop reads CSAGEGNYGYTF. The CDR3 bases are TGCAGCGCAGGCGAGGGGAACTATGGCTACACCTTC.

The chain joins TRBV28 to TRBJ2-7; TRBD1 aligns across 7 bases. Looked up from germline, CDR1 is MDHEN and CDR2 is SYDVKM. This CDR3 has 15 residues. V shed 5 bases and J 1 base; nucleotides not matched to a gene: 8. The CDR3 DNA reads TGTGCCAGCAGTCCCCGACAGGGATTGTCCTACGAGCAGTACTTC. It is translated as CASSPRQGLSYEQYF.

This CDR3 is CASSFTTTPGKLNEQYF. CDR3 sequence (DNA): TGTGCCAGCAGCTTCACCACTACTCCGGGGAAGTTGAACGAGCAGTACTTC. The chain has TRBV12-1 and TRBJ2-7; the table's D call, TRBD2, was not checked against the DNA. TRBV12-1 is tagged as a pseudogene. The CDR3 contains 17 residues.

This chain uses TRBV19 with TRBJ2-3; D is uncertain. CDR1 is LNHDA, CDR2 SQIVND, per germline (reference sequence). This CDR3 region has 11 residues. Trimming stripped 2 bases from V and 6 bases from J, with 3 bases between. CDR3 in amino acids: CASSILDTQYF. The CDR3 DNA follows: TGTGCCAGTAGTATACTGGATACGCAGTATTTT.

In regard to this clone: The junction shows a germline mismatch at one end, possibly a read error. CDR3 in amino acids: CASRLAGGNEQFF. CDR3 DNA sequence: TGTGCCAGCAGATTAGCAGGTGGGAATGAGCAGTTCTTC. The chain is built from TRBV7-2 and TRBJ2-1; no definite D call. The CDR3 is made up of 13 amino acids. Germline loops: CDR1 SGHTA, CDR2 FQGNSA.

The chain uses TRBV4-1 and TRBJ1-1, with D unresolved. The germline gives CDR1 MGHRA, CDR2 YSYEKL. The CDR3 has 15 residues. Trimming pared 4 bases from V and 0 bases from J, leaving 12 bases between. The CDR3 is CASSLLGLLNTEAFF. The CDR3 DNA is TGCGCCAGCAGCCTCCTCGGACTGTTGAACACTGAAGCTTTCTTT.

This clone was found once. The V and J genes are TRBV11-2 and TRBJ2-7; perhaps D is TRBD1 or TRBD2 (6 bases each). With 1 base removed from V and 4 bases from J, the gap between germline ends came to 11 bases. Germline V gene data show CDR1 as SGHAT and CDR2 as FQNNGV. The CDR3 runs 14 residues. The CDR3 nucleotides read TGTGCCAGCAGCTTAGTGGAGGGGGGATACGAGCAGTACTTC. This gives the protein CASSLVEGGYEQYF.

V usage is TRBV20-1 and J usage is TRBJ2-7; 7 nucleotides match TRBD1. The ends lost 5 bases at V and 6 bases at J; junction bases unmatched: 10. Per the germline V gene, CDR1 is DFQATT and CDR2 is SNEGSKA (reference sequence). The CDR3 contains 13 residues. The CDR3 loop reads CSAGGQALVEQYF. DNA of the CDR3: TGCAGTGCTGGTGGACAGGCCCTGGTCGAGCAGTACTTC.